Described below is a single T cell receptor (beta chain) sequence and its context. V lost 4 bases, J lost 10 bases, and 13 bases stayed unmatched. CDR3 size: 16 residues. CDR1 GTSNPN and CDR2 SVGIG come from the germline V gene (reference sequence). These data come from a study of cytomegalovirus exposure and HLA in healthy donors. 60 Vbeta and 13 Jbeta primers were used in PCR. Libraries were prepared by immunoSEQ multiplex PCR; TCRdb keeps only in-frame clonotypes and omits some of them. The sample shows tens of thousands of clones, roughly four fifths of them seen only once. V usage is TRBV30 and J usage is TRBJ2-1, with 13 bases fitting TRBD2. Sequencing was carried out using PBMCs. The receptor comes from a man aged 30 to 39 in good health and CMV-seronegative. The CDR3 reads CAWKGLAGLIPREQFF. The CDR3 nucleotides are TGTGCCTGGAAGGGACTAGCGGGACTTATCCCCAGAGAGCAGTTCTTC.